The 5 T cell receptor beta chains in this list originate from one sample, sequenced in a study of blood T cell repertoires in COVID-19. Repertoires were generated with immunoSEQ multiplex PCR, while TCRdb's copy carries only in-frame clones and drops some. Of tens of thousands of clones in the sample, about 74% were seen once. The sequenced sample was peripheral blood. The receptor source for this set is a man aged 65-85 years with COVID-19, enrolled during active disease.

The chain is built from TRBV4-2 and TRBJ2-6; 9 bases fit TRBD1. CDR3 length: 16 residues. The V gene end was trimmed by 4 bases and the J gene end by 2 bases; junction bases not matched to a gene: 3. Germline loops: CDR1 LGHNA, CDR2 YNFKEQ. This chain's CDR3 is CASSPGQGPGANVLTF. In DNA, the CDR3 is TGTGCCAGCAGCCCGGGACAGGGACCTGGGGCCAACGTCCTGACTTTC.

This chain joins TRBV7-8 and TRBJ2-7; 9 bases agree with TRBD1. The CDR3 has 16 residues. Germline trimming cut 5 bases from V and 5 bases from J; bases unmatched to any gene: 13. CDR1 is SGHVS and CDR2 is FQNEAQ in the germline V gene. The chain's CDR3 is CASSPRQGVVENEQYF. Written as DNA, the CDR3 is TGTGCCAGCAGCCCCAGACAGGGGGTAGTTGAAAACGAGCAGTACTTC.

This rearrangement joins TRBV6-5 to TRBJ2-7; 9 bases fit TRBD2. J gave up 4 bases and V 2 bases, and 3 bases lay outside the gene matches. The CDR3 loop spans 14 amino acids. Germline CDR1 MNHEY, CDR2 SVGAGI. CDR3 DNA sequence: TGTGCCAGCAGTTACCAGCGGGGGGATTACGAGCAGTACTTC. Translation: CASSYQRGDYEQYF.

This clone occurred a few times. V and J are TRBV2 and TRBJ1-4; D is unclear. CDR1 is SNHLY and CDR2 is FYNNEI in the germline V gene. This CDR3 has 16 residues. Trimming removed 5 bases from V and 7 bases from J, with 20 bases in between. The CDR3 DNA sequence: TGTGCCAGCAGTCCGAAGGAGCGACTTACATCTGAAAAACTGTTTTTT. This gives the protein CASSPKERLTSEKLFF.

This clone appeared a single time. The CDR3 region has the DNA TGTGCCAGCAGTTACGGTGCTCAGGGGAAACTGTTTTTT. This translates into CASSYGAQGKLFF. This chain links TRBV13 with TRBJ1-4; possibly TRBD1 for D (6 bases). Germline V gene sequence: CDR1 PRHDT, CDR2 FYEKMQ (reference sequence). This CDR3 region has 13 residues. Trimming left V 6 bases short and J 11 bases short, with 16 bases between.